This TCR beta chain was sequenced for a study of shared clonotypes between healthy human individuals. Background on the study: Serving as donors were a couple of women and three men, whose ages spanned 18 to 49.

Authors' methods: ImmunoSEQ output lacked quality scores and full-length reads, limiting matched filtering. The assay was immunoSEQ multiplex PCR, and TCRdb's table has in-frame clones only and misses some. V, J and clone size derive from that table, while D and trimming were established from the DNA sequence. The sample shows 1,500,000 or so clones, 95% to 97% of them seen only once. This TCR came from a man younger than 45 in good health. Sequenced sample: naive CD4+ T cells sorted from blood. Subset indicated: CD45RA+ positively selected.

CDR3 nucleotides: TGCGCCAGCAGCCAAATCCACCGGGACAGGGTAAAAGTCACTGAAGCTTTCTTT. This sequence encodes CASSQIHRDRVKVTEAFF. This sequence joins TRBV5-1 and TRBJ1-1; 9 bases align to TRBD1. Germline V lookup: CDR1 SGHRS, CDR2 YFSETQ. The CDR3 length is 18 residues. V lost 4 bases and J lost 4; bases outside the gene matches: 17.